This note documents a single TCR beta chain sequence. Its antigen is not identified. The sample comes from a study of T cells in Graves' hyperthyroidism and ophthalmopathy. The study's findings and limits: Most thyroid clonotypes expanded above 0.001 were also detected in blood.

With 5 bases removed from V and 5 bases from J, the gap between germline ends came to 13 bases. Germline-derived CDR1 and CDR2 are SGHVS and FQNEAQ. CDR3 length equals 13 residues. What was amplified from RNA transcripts were TCR beta CDR3 regions. Researchers ran a first-round RT-PCR on the TCR CDR3 using the HTBI primer set. TCRdb recomputed calls from the multiplex PCR reads with MiXCR, one row per CDR3 protein. This sample has under 300,000 distinct CDR3 sequences; less than 30% occur once, and the top ten carry about 25%. Based on clinical symptoms, serum thyroxine and TRAb, thyroid ultrasound and orbital computed tomography, diagnoses were reached.

The chain links TRBV7-8 to TRBJ2-7; no reliable D call. The receptor was derived from a middle-aged man with Graves' hyperthyroidism that later progressed to Graves' ophthalmopathy. Sequenced: blood. CDR3 sequence reads: CASSLIRFDEQYF. The CDR3 DNA reads TGTGCCAGCAGCCTTATTAGATTCGACGAGCAGTACTTC.